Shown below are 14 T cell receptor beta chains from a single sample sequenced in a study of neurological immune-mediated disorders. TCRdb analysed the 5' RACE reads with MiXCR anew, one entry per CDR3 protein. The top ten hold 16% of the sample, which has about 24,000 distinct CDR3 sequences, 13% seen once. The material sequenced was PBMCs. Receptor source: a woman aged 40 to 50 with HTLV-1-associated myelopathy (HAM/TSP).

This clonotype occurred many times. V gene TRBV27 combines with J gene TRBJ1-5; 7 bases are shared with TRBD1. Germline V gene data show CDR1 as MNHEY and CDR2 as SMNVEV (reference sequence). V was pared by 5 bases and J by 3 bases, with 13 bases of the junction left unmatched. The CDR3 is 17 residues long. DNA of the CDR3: TGTGCCAGCAGTATGAAACCCCTGACAGGGCACAATCAGCCCCAGCATTTT. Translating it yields CASSMKPLTGHNQPQHF.

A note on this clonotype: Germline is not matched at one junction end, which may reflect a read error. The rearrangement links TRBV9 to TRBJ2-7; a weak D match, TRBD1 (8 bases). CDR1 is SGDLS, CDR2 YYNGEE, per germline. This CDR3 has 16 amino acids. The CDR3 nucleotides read TGTGCCAGCAGCGTAGAGGGGGGGCAGGGGGCACACGAGAAGTACTTC. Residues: CASSVEGGQGAHEKYF.

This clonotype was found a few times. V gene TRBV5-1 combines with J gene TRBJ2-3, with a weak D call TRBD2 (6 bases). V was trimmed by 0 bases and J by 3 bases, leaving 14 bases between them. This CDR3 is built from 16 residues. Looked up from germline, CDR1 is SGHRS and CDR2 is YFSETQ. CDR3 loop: CASSLGVSGETDTQYF. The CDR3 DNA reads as TGCGCCAGCAGCTTGGGGGTCTCGGGGGAAACAGATACGCAGTATTTT.

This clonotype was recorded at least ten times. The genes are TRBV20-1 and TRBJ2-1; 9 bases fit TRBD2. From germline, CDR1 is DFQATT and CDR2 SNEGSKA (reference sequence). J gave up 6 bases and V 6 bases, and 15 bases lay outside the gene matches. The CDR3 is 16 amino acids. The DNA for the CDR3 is TGCAGTGCGCTACCCCTATTAGCGGGGGCCGGCAATGAGCAGTTCTTC. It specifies CSALPLLAGAGNEQFF.

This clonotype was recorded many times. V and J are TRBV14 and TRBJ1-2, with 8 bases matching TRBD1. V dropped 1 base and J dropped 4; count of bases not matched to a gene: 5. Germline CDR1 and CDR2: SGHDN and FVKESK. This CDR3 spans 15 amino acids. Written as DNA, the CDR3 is TGTGCCAGCAGCCAAGGACAGGGGTTTGGCTATGGCTACACCTTC. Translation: CASSQGQGFGYGYTF.

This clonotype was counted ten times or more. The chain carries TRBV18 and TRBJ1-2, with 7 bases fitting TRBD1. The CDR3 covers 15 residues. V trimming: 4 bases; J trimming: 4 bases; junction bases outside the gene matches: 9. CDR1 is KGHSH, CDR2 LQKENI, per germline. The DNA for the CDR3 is TGTGCCAGCTCACTAGGGTCTAGGGACAGCTATGGCTACACCTTC. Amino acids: CASSLGSRDSYGYTF.

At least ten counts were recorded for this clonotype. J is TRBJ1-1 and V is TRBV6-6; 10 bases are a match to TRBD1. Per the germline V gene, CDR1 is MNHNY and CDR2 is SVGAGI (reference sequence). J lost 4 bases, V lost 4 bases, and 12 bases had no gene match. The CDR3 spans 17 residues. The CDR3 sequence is CASSLGQGIGGSTEAFF. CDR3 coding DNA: TGTGCCAGCAGTTTGGGACAGGGGATAGGGGGGAGCACTGAAGCTTTCTTT.

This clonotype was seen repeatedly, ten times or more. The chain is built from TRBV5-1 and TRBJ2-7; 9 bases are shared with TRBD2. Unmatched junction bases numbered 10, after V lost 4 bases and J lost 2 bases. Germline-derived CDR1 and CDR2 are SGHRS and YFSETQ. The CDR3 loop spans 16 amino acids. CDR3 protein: CASSPPSGVSTYEQYF. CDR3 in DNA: TGCGCCAGCAGCCCACCTAGCGGGGTTTCTACCTACGAGCAGTACTTC.

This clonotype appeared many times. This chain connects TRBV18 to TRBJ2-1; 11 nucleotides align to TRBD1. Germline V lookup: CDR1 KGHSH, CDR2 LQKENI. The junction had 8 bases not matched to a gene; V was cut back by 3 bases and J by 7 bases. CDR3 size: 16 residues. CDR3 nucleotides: TGTGCCAGCTCACCGGGTATGGACAGGGGGCTAAATGAGCAGTTCTTC. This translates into CASSPGMDRGLNEQFF.

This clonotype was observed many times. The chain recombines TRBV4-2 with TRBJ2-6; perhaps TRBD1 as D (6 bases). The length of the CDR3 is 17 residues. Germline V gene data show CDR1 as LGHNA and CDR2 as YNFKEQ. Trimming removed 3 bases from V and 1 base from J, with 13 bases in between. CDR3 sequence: CASSQETGWSGANVLTF. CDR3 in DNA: TGTGCCAGCAGCCAGGAGACAGGATGGTCTGGGGCCAACGTCCTGACTTTC.

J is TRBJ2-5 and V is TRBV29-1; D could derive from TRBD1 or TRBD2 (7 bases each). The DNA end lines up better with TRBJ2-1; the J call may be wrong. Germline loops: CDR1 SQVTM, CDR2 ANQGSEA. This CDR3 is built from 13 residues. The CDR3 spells CSTAGQFQETQFF. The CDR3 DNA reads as TGCAGCACAGCGGGACAGTTCCAAGAGACCCAGTTCTTC.

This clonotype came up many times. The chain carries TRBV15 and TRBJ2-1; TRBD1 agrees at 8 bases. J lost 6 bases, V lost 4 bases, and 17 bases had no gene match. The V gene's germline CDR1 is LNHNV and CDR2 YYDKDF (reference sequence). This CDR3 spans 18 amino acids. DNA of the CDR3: TGTGCCACCAGCAAGCCCCCTACCGGGACAGGATTCCTCAATGAGCAGTTCTTC. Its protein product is CATSKPPTGTGFLNEQFF.

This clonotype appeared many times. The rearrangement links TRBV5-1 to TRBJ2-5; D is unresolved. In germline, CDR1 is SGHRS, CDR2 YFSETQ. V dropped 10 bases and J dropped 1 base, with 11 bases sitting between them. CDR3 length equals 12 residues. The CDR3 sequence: CASARVQETQYF. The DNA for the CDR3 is TGCGCCTCAGCACGGGTCCAAGAGACCCAGTACTTC.

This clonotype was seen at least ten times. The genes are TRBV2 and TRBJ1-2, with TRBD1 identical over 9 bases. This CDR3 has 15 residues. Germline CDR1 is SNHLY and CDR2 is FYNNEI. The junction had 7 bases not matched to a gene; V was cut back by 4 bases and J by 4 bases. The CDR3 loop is CASSVEGQGGYGYTF. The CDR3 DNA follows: TGTGCCAGCAGTGTGGAGGGACAGGGTGGCTATGGCTACACCTTC. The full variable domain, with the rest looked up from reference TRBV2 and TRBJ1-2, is EPEVTQTPSHQVTQMGQEVILRCVPISNHLYFYWYRQILGQKVEFLVSFYNNEISEKSEIFDDQFSVERPDGSNFTLKIRSTKLEDSAMYFCASSVEGQGGYGYTFGSGTRLTVV.